This T cell receptor (beta chain) was sequenced for a study of shared clonotypes between healthy human individuals. Study-wide findings and caveats: Naive CD4 clonotypes were shared across a few donors at roughly 5%.

In this sample, this clone turned up a few times. The antigen is unknown. Other DNA sequences in this sample translate to the same CDR3. The V end was cut by 5 bases, the J end by 2 bases, with 11 bases between. From germline, CDR1 is SGHTA and CDR2 FQGNSA. This CDR3 contains 14 residues. Every subset's genomic DNA went evenly onto several immunoSEQ plates. Some clones are missing from TCRdb's copy, which holds only in-frame ones; the method was immunoSEQ multiplex PCR. The sample holds 300,000 to 400,000 clones, around 79% seen once. Naive CD4+ cells were CD45RA-selected; the remaining cells were memory.

This chain connects TRBV7-2 to TRBJ2-3, with D maybe TRBD2 (5 bases). This TCR came from a man aged 25-45 years in good health. The sample consisted of memory CD4+ T cells sorted from blood. Subset described: CD45RA-negative fraction. CDR3 in DNA: TGTGCCAGCAGCCCCTGGACTGACACAGATACGCAGTATTTT. It is translated as CASSPWTDTDTQYF.